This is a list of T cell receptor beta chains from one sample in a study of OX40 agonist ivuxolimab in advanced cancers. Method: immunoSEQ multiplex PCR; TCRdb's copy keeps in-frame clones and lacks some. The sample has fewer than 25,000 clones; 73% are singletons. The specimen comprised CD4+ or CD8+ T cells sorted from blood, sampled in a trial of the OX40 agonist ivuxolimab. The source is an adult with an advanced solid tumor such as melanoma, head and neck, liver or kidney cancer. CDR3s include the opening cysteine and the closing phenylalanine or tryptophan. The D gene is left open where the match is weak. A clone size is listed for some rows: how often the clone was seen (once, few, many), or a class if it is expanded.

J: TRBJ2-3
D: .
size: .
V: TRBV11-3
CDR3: CASSLVGITDTQYF
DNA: TGTGCCAGCAGCTTAGTCGGTATCACAGATACGCAGTATTTT

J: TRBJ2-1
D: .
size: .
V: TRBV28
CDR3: CASSFGRNNEQFF
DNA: TGTGCCAGCAGTTTCGGACGGAACAATGAGCAGTTCTTC

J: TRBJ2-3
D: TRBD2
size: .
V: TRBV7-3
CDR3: CASSPSGSTDTQYF
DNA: TGTGCCAGCAGCCCTAGCGGGTCCACAGATACGCAGTATTTT

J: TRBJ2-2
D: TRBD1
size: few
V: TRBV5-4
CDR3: CASSSDRGTGELFF
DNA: TGTGCCAGCAGCTCAGACAGGGGCACCGGGGAGCTGTTTTTT

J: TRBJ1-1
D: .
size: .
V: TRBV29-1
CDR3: CSVEGIRWNTEAFF
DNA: TGCAGCGTTGAAGGGATTCGATGGAACACTGAAGCTTTCTTT

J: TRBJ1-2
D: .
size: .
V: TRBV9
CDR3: CASSVDPLRDHYGYTF
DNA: TGTGCCAGCAGCGTAGACCCCCTTCGGGATCACTATGGCTACACCTTC

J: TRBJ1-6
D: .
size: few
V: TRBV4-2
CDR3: CASSPTGFSNSPLHF
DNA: TGTGCCAGCAGCCCTACAGGGTTTAGTAATTCACCCCTCCACTTT

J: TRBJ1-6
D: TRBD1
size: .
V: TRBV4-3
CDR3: CASSRDRGQDSPLHF
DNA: TGCGCCAGCAGCCGGGACAGGGGCCAAGATTCACCCCTCCACTTT

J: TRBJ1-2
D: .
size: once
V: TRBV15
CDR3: CATSMRAATYGYTF
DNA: TGTGCCACCAGCATGCGGGCAGCCACCTATGGCTACACCTTC

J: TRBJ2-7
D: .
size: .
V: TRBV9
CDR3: CASSGGAASSYEQYF
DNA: TGTGCCAGCAGCGGGGGGGCGGCAAGCTCCTACGAGCAGTACTTC

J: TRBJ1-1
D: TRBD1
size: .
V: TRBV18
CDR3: CASSPQTGRTEAFF
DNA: TGTGCCAGCTCACCACAGACAGGGAGAACTGAAGCTTTCTTT

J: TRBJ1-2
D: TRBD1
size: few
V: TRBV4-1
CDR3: CASSQDRDRDYGYTF
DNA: TGCGCCAGCAGCCAAGATCGAGACAGGGACTATGGCTACACCTTC

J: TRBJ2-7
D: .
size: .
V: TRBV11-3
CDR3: CASSLDPRRGVYEQYF
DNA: TGTGCCAGCAGCTTAGATCCCCGCAGGGGGGTGTACGAGCAGTACTTC

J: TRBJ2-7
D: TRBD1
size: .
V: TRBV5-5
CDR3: CASSEDRTHSYEQYF
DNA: TGTGCCAGCAGCGAGGACAGGACCCACTCCTACGAGCAGTACTTC

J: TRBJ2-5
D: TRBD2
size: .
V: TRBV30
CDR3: CAWNTLRTSGEETQYF
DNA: TGTGCCTGGAATACCCTTAGGACTAGCGGGGAAGAGACCCAGTACTTC

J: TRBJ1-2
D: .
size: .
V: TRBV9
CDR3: CASSVEGGSGYTF
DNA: TGTGCCAGCAGCGTAGAAGGGGGTAGTGGCTACACCTTC

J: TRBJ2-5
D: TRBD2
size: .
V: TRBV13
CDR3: CASSLLAGSDQETQYF
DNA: TGTGCCAGCAGCCTACTAGCGGGCAGCGATCAAGAGACCCAGTACTTC

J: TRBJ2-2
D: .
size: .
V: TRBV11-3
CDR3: CASSFQGNTGELFF
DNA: TGTGCCAGCAGCTTCCAGGGGAATACCGGGGAGCTGTTTTTT

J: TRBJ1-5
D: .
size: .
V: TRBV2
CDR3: CASSVGTPNQPQHF
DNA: TGTGCCAGCAGTGTAGGAACACCTAATCAGCCCCAGCATTTT

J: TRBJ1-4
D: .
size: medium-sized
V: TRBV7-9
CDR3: CASSPRLDEKLFF
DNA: TGTGCCAGCAGCCCCCGGTTGGATGAAAAACTGTTTTTT

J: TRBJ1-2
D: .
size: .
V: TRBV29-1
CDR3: CSVEDSTAYGYTF
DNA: TGCAGCGTTGAAGATAGCACGGCCTATGGCTACACCTTC

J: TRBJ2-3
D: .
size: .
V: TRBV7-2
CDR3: CASSFGVIPTDTQYF
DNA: TGTGCCAGCAGCTTCGGGGTGATCCCGACAGATACGCAGTATTTT

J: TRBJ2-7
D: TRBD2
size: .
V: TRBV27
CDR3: CASGRGVYEQYF
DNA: TGTGCCAGCGGCCGGGGGGTCTACGAGCAGTACTTC

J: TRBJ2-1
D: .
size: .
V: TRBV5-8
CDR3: CASSFPGTHNEQFF
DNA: TGTGCCAGCAGCTTCCCCGGCACACACAATGAGCAGTTCTTC

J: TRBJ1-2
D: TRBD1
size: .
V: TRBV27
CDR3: CASSLWNRGGYTF
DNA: TGTGCCAGCAGTTTATGGAACAGGGGGGGCTACACCTTC

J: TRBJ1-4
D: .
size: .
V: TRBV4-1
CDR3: CASSQEGVLATNEKLFF
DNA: TGCGCCAGCAGCCAAGAAGGAGTTCTTGCAACTAATGAAAAACTGTTTTTT

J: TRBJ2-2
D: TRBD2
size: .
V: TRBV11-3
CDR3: CASRTGGGNTGELFF
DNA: TGTGCCAGCAGGACGGGGGGTGGGAACACCGGGGAGCTGTTTTTT

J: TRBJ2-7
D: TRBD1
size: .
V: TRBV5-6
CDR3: CASSLGGWTGSYEQYF
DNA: TGTGCCAGCAGCTTAGGGGGGTGGACAGGGTCCTACGAGCAGTACTTC